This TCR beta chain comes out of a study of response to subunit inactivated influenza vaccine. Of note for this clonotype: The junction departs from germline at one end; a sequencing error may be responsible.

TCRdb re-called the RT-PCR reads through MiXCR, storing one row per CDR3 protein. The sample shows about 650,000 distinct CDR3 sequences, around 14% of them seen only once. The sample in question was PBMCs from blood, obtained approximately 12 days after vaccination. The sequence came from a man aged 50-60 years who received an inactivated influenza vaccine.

CDR3 amino acids: CCARRLGQGENSPLHF. CDR3 DNA: TGCTGTGCTAGAAGGTTGGGACAGGGGGAAAATTCACCCCTCCACTTT. The V call is TRBV20-1, the J call TRBJ1-6; 11 nucleotides align to TRBD1. This CDR3 region has 16 residues. The germline CDR1 and CDR2 sequences are DFQATT and SNEGSKA (reference sequence).